This TCR beta chain emerged from a study of T cell clusters in autoimmune cytopenias. TRB amplification used 250 ng of peripheral blood genomic DNA. One tube held mixed TRB-A and TRB-B primer pools for touch-down PCR. With the multiplex PCR reads reprocessed, TCRdb shows one record per CDR3 protein and no DNA. The ten most abundant clones cover approximately 5.4% of a sample with about 5,000 distinct CDR3 sequences. The CDR3 loop spans 14 amino acids. The germline gives CDR1 DFQATT, CDR2 SNEGSKA (reference sequence). The sequence was collected from a human donor with an autoimmune cytopenia or autoimmune hepatitis (not recorded which). Sequences were obtained from peripheral blood. V gene TRBV20-1 combines with J gene TRBJ1-3; TCRdb's D gene call, TRBD1, goes unchecked for lack of DNA. The CDR3 region is CSARGQGRKDTIYF.